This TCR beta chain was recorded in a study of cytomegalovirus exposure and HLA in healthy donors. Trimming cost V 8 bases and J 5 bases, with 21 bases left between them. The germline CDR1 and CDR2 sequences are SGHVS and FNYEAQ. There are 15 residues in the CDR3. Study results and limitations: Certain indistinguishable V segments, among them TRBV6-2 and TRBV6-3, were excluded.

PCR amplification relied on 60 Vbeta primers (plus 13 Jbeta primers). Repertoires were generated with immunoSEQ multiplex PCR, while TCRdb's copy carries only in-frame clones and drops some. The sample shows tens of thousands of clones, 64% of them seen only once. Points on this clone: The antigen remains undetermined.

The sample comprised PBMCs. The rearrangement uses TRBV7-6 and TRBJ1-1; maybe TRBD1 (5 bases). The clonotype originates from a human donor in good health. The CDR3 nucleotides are TGTGCCAGCCCAGTGGCGGGGGATGGAAGGACTGAAGCTTTCTTT. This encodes CASPVAGDGRTEAFF.